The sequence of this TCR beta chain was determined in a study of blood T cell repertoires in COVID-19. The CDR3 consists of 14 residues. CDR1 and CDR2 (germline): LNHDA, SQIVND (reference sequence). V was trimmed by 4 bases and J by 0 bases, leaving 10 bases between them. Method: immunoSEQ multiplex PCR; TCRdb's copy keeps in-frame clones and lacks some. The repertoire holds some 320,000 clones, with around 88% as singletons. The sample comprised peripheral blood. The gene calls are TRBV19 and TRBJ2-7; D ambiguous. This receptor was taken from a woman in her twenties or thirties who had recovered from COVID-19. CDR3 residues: CASSRHESSYEQYF. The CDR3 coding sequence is TGTGCCAGTAGTAGACACGAGAGCTCCTACGAGCAGTACTTC.